Shown below are 14 T cell receptor beta chains from a single sample sequenced in a study of post-analysis software for immune sequencing data. Study findings and constraints: Five or six TRBV segments were more frequent in patients than controls; TRBV5-6, TRBV5-1 and TRBV20-1 belonged to this group.

Built from TCR beta cDNA, the libraries had unique molecular identifiers in them. One entry per CDR3 protein results from TCRdb running MiXCR on the PCR reads. Among approximately 730,000 distinct CDR3 sequences listed, 25% to 30% were seen once. Their antigen targets remain unknown. Sequenced sample: blood. The receptors come from a girl under 18 with multiple sclerosis.

This clonotype was observed a handful of times. The V and J genes are TRBV29-1 and TRBJ1-1; D remains ambiguous. Germline lookup yields CDR1 SQVTM and CDR2 ANQGSEA. CDR3 length: 11 amino acids. Trimming removed 7 bases from V and 1 base from J, with 7 bases in between. In DNA form, the CDR3 reads TGCAGCGACTTACAGAACACTGAAGCTTTCTTT. It yields the protein CSDLQNTEAFF. Full variable domain (missing parts from reference TRBV29-1 and TRBJ1-1): SAVISQKPSRDICQRGTSLTIQCQVDSQVTMMFWYRQQPGQSLTLIATANQGSEATYESGFVIDKFPISRPNLTFSTLTVSNMSPEDSSIYLCSDLQNTEAFFGQGTRLTVV.

The chain couples TRBV20-1 to TRBJ2-7; possibly TRBD1 for D (6 bases). CDR1 is DFQATT, CDR2 SNEGSKA, per germline (reference sequence). The CDR3 consists of 13 residues. V was shortened by 6 bases and J by 6 bases, with 18 bases between the two germline ends. The CDR3 sequence: CSATRGVRTEQYF. CDR3 DNA: TGCAGTGCAACCAGGGGCGTTCGGACCGAGCAGTACTTC.

The V gene is TRBV5-1, the J gene TRBJ1-2; TRBD1 might be the D (5 bases). The CDR3 totals 15 residues. The V end lost 6 bases, the J end lost 4 bases, and 19 bases lay between the germline ends. Germline-derived CDR1 and CDR2 are SGHRS and YFSETQ. CDR3: CASTPGDGSRYGYTF. The CDR3 nucleotides are TGCGCCAGCACCCCGGGGGACGGGAGTCGCTATGGCTACACCTTC.

The rearrangement links TRBV20-1 to TRBJ2-1; D is ambiguous. V shed 5 bases and J shed 9 bases, with 8 bases lying between them. Germline CDR1 and CDR2: DFQATT and SNEGSKA (reference sequence). The CDR3 contains 10 residues. The CDR3 loop is CSASGPEQFF. Written as DNA, the CDR3 is TGCAGTGCTTCGGGCCCTGAGCAGTTCTTC.

This clonotype was seen a few times. The CDR3 spells CASIPHPGQYSGANVLTF. CDR3 nucleotides: TGCGCCAGCATCCCTCATCCGGGACAGTACTCTGGGGCCAACGTCCTGACTTTC. The chain has TRBV5-1 and TRBJ2-6, with 7 bases that match TRBD1. The CDR3 spans 18 residues. The junction had 12 bases not matched to a gene; V was cut back by 6 bases and J by 0 bases. CDR1 and CDR2 (germline): SGHRS, YFSETQ. The variable domain in full, completed from reference TRBV5-1 and TRBJ2-6, reads KAGVTQTPRYLIKTRGQQVTLSCSPISGHRSVSWYQQTPGQGLQFLFEYFSETQRNKGNFPGRFSGRQFSNSRSEMNVSTLELGDSALYLCASIPHPGQYSGANVLTFGAGSRLTVL.

The chain is built from TRBV6-5 and TRBJ1-1; tentative D call: TRBD1 (6 bases). Germline V lookup: CDR1 MNHEY, CDR2 SVGAGI. Trimming shortened V by 10 bases and J by 3 bases, and 15 bases separated the two germline ends. This CDR3 is built from 13 residues. The CDR3 spells CATVAGVDTEAFF. Written as DNA, the CDR3 is TGTGCCACCGTAGCAGGGGTGGACACTGAAGCTTTCTTT.

This chain joins TRBV7-2 and TRBJ2-7; 10 bases align to TRBD2. V trimming: 5 bases; J trimming: 3 bases; junction bases outside the gene matches: 7. This CDR3 is built from 15 residues. Germline CDR1 is SGHTA and CDR2 is FQGNSA. The CDR3 loop reads CASSQMASGGYEQYF. In DNA form, the CDR3 reads TGTGCCAGCAGCCAAATGGCTAGCGGGGGCTACGAGCAGTACTTC.

This clonotype was seen more than once but under ten times. The chain is built from TRBV7-7 and TRBJ2-5; 9 positions agree with TRBD1. V lost 6 bases and J lost 5; bases outside the gene matches: 7. The V gene's germline CDR1 is SSHAT and CDR2 FNYEAQ (reference sequence). The CDR3 totals 14 residues. CDR3 sequence reads: CASSSGDRVETQYF. DNA for the CDR3: TGTGCCAGCAGTTCGGGGGACAGGGTGGAGACCCAGTACTTC.

The rearrangement links TRBV12-3 or TRBV12-4 to TRBJ1-2; 7 nucleotides align to TRBD1. V was pared by 5 bases and J by 7 bases, with 10 bases of the junction left unmatched. The CDR3 contains 14 residues. The CDR3 nucleotides are TGTGCCAGCAGTCCTCAGACAGGGTGGTTTGGCTACACCTTC. It codes for CASSPQTGWFGYTF.

This chain connects TRBV3-1 to TRBJ1-2; D may be TRBD1 (6 bases). The CDR3 length is 15 residues. CDR1 and CDR2 (germline): LGHDT, YNNKEL (reference sequence). V lost 2 bases to trimming and J lost 8 bases, with 18 bases between them. The CDR3 nucleotides read TGTGCCAGCAGCCAATGGCCTGTCTGGACAGAGGGCTACACCTTC. This sequence encodes CASSQWPVWTEGYTF.

The chain is built from TRBV3-1 and TRBJ2-7; maybe TRBD2 (6 bases). V lost 0 bases to trimming and J lost 0 bases, with 9 bases between them. Germline CDR1 LGHDT, CDR2 YNNKEL (reference sequence). This CDR3 spans 15 amino acids. The CDR3 region is CASSQEVAASYEQYF. For the CDR3, the DNA is TGTGCCAGCAGCCAAGAGGTAGCGGCCTCCTACGAGCAGTACTTC.

About this clonotype: This may come from a read error, since a much larger clone is one base off. CDR3 in amino acids: CATSDSRTDRYGYTF. The CDR3 region has the DNA TGTGCCACCAGTGATTCCAGGACAGACCGCTATGGCTACACCTTC. This chain connects TRBV24-1 to TRBJ1-2; perhaps TRBD1 as D (6 bases). Germline-derived CDR1 and CDR2 are KGHDR and SFDVKD. The V gene lost 2 bases and the J gene lost 4 bases, with 13 bases spanning the gap. The CDR3 is 15 residues long.

The chain couples TRBV25-1 to TRBJ1-2; no reliable D call. The V gene lost 3 bases and the J gene lost 3 bases, with 14 bases spanning the gap. The CDR3 spans 15 residues. Germline V CDR1 and CDR2: MGHDK, SYGVNS. CDR3 sequence (DNA): TGTGCCAGCAGTGATACGGGGTTGTATCACTATGGCTACACCTTC. This sequence encodes CASSDTGLYHYGYTF.

V usage is TRBV27 and J usage is TRBJ2-3; D call uncertain. V lost 9 bases and J lost 4, with 14 bases in between. The CDR3 contains 13 residues. From germline, CDR1 is MNHEY and CDR2 SMNVEV (reference sequence). The CDR3 spells CASLRARADTQYF. The DNA for the CDR3 is TGTGCCAGTTTACGTGCTCGTGCAGATACGCAGTATTTT.